This T cell receptor beta chain comes out of a study of shared clonotypes between healthy human individuals. Study-wide context: The cohort comprised two women and a few men. Their ages spanned 18 to 49 years. Findings and limits, study-wide: An anticipated effect of sequencing depth on clonotype sharing among donors was recognized. Owing to a small donor count, the genetic and exposure-history diversity represented was limited.

The naive CD8 population came from CD45RO-negative cells selected for CCR7, without terminally differentiated effector memory CD45RA+ cells. Using immunoSEQ multiplex PCR, the repertoire was profiled, and TCRdb retains in-frame clones only, with some absent. The table includes around 2,000,000 clones, approximately 95% detected once. In regard to this clone: Its antigen remains unknown.

Germline V lookup: CDR1 SGHRS, CDR2 YFSETQ. V was pared by 4 bases and J by 5 bases, with 15 bases of the junction left unmatched. The CDR3 runs to 18 residues. The receptor was derived from a man aged 18 to 29 in good health. This chain connects TRBV5-1 to TRBJ2-5, with 12 bases fitting TRBD2. Sequenced input: naive CD8+ T cells sorted from blood. CDR3: CASSHTGTSGFMRETQYF. The CDR3 DNA is TGCGCCAGCAGCCACACCGGGACTAGCGGGTTTATGCGGGAGACCCAGTACTTC.